These 32 T cell receptor beta chains were all obtained from the same sample, sequenced in a study of cytomegalovirus exposure and HLA in healthy donors. Sequencing was performed with immunoSEQ multiplex PCR; in TCRdb, only in-frame clones are kept and a portion is missing. The sample records roughly 250,000 clones, approximately 86% being singletons. Sequences were obtained from PBMCs. The receptor set was obtained from a woman aged 25 to 39 in good health and CMV-seropositive.

The genes are TRBV19 and TRBJ1-5; 7 bases line up with TRBD1. The germline gives CDR1 LNHDA, CDR2 SQIVND (reference sequence). V trimming: 4 bases; J trimming: 6 bases; junction bases outside the gene matches: 12. The CDR3 has 16 residues. CDR3 sequence (DNA): TGTGCCAGTAGTACAGGTACGACAGGGCGAAGTCAGCCCCAGCATTTT. Protein product: CASSTGTTGRSQPQHF.

This clone appeared a few times. Mismatch with germline at one junction end may stem from a read error. This chain joins TRBV7-7 and TRBJ2-3, with 7 bases that match TRBD1. The CDR3 covers 15 residues. The germline V gene encodes CDR1 SSHAT and CDR2 FNYEAQ (reference sequence). The DNA of the CDR3 is TGTGCTAGCAGCTTAACAGGGGCCGCAGCAGATACGCAGTATTTT. Translated: CASSLTGAAADTQYF.

The rearrangement links TRBV13 to TRBJ2-5; 8 nucleotides agree with TRBD1. V shed 4 bases and J 3 bases; nucleotides not matched to a gene: 13. From germline, CDR1 is PRHDT and CDR2 FYEKMQ (reference sequence). The CDR3 has 17 amino acids. The CDR3 loop reads CASSSPPHMTGEETQYF. DNA for the CDR3: TGTGCCAGCAGCTCCCCCCCCCACATGACAGGGGAAGAGACCCAGTACTTC.

The chain joins TRBV4-1 to TRBJ1-4, with D maybe TRBD1 (5 bases). V lost 0 bases and J lost 4, with 15 bases in between. The CDR3 spans 17 residues. Germline V lookup: CDR1 MGHRA, CDR2 YSYEKL. CDR3 residues: CASSQDHMGLINEKLFF. In DNA form, the CDR3 reads TGCGCCAGCAGCCAAGATCATATGGGACTGATTAATGAAAAACTGTTTTTT.

The chain couples TRBV10-1 to TRBJ2-5; D gene ambiguous. CDR3 size: 15 residues. The ends were cut back, 0 bases at V and 5 bases at J, with 13 bases in the middle. CDR1 WNHNN and CDR2 SYGVQD come from the germline V gene (reference sequence). The CDR3 spells CASSESIGVGETQYF. The CDR3 DNA is TGCGCCAGCAGTGAGTCGATAGGCGTCGGGGAGACCCAGTACTTC.

This clone was found a few times. V usage is TRBV6-5 and J usage is TRBJ1-2; 7 nucleotides match TRBD1. The length of the CDR3 is 14 residues. The germline V gene encodes CDR1 MNHEY and CDR2 SVGAGI. The V segment lost 5 bases and the J segment 5 bases; nucleotides outside the gene matches: 8. Here the CDR3 reads CASSRTNRGYGYTF. CDR3 in DNA: TGTGCCAGCAGTCGTACCAACAGGGGTTATGGCTACACCTTC.

In this sample, this clone turned up a few times. V usage is TRBV28 and J usage is TRBJ1-1; perhaps TRBD1 as D (6 bases). V was pared by 6 bases and J by 2 bases, with 16 bases between. CDR1 MDHEN and CDR2 SYDVKM come from the germline V gene. This CDR3 is built from 15 residues. CDR3 nucleotide sequence: TGTGCCAGCAGATGGCCAGGACAGTCAAACACTGAAGCTTTCTTT. Its protein is CASRWPGQSNTEAFF.

The chain links TRBV7-9 to TRBJ1-2; D is undetermined. The germline CDR1 and CDR2 sequences are SEHNR and FQNEAQ (reference sequence). The CDR3 is made up of 14 amino acids. V was trimmed by 5 bases and J by 8 bases, leaving 18 bases between them. As DNA, the CDR3 is TGTGCCAGCAGCCTTTCTAGCCTTCTGGGGGGCTACACCTTC. Translation gives CASSLSSLLGGYTF.

The chain carries TRBV2 and TRBJ1-5, with 7 nucleotides matching TRBD1. V was clipped by 6 bases and J by 2 bases; unmatched bases: 4. The CDR3 is 14 amino acids. Germline-derived CDR1 and CDR2 are SNHLY and FYNNEI. The CDR3 sequence: CASRTGIGNQPQHF. CDR3 coding DNA: TGTGCCAGCAGGACAGGGATCGGCAATCAGCCCCAGCATTTT.

The V call is TRBV19, the J call TRBJ1-5; unclear D gene. Trimming left V 8 bases short and J 2 bases short, with 13 bases between. The germline gives CDR1 LNHDA, CDR2 SQIVND (reference sequence). The CDR3 sequence is 14 residues long. CDR3 DNA sequence: TGTGCCAGTTCGGGGAGGGCGGGCAATCAGCCCCAGCATTTT. Encoded protein: CASSGRAGNQPQHF.

The chain combines TRBV2 with TRBJ1-5; weak D call: TRBD1 (5 bases). The length of the CDR3 is 15 residues. CDR1 SNHLY and CDR2 FYNNEI come from the germline V gene. Trimming shortened V by 7 bases and J by 5 bases, and 18 bases separated the two germline ends. The CDR3 is CASMPSGQGDQPQHF. CDR3 nucleotide sequence: TGTGCCAGCATGCCCTCAGGTCAGGGCGATCAGCCCCAGCATTTT.

The chain is built from TRBV7-9 and TRBJ2-1; D possibly corresponds to TRBD1 (5 bases). There are 15 residues in the CDR3. Germline CDR1 reads SEHNR; CDR2 reads FQNEAQ (reference sequence). V lost 1 base and J 4 bases, leaving 11 bases between the germline ends. The CDR3 sequence: CASSLEGALYNEQFF. The CDR3, as DNA: TGTGCCAGCAGCTTAGAAGGGGCTCTTTACAATGAGCAGTTCTTC. The variable domain in full, completed from reference TRBV7-9 and TRBJ2-1, reads DTGVSQNPRHKITKRGQNVTFRCDPISEHNRLYWYRQTLGQGPEFLTYFQNEAQLEKSRLLSDRFSAERPKGSFSTLEIQRTEQGDSAMYLCASSLEGALYNEQFFGPGTRLTVL.

This clone was observed a single time. The V gene is TRBV5-1, the J gene TRBJ2-2; 7 positions agree with TRBD2. The CDR3 loop spans 16 amino acids. Per the germline V gene, CDR1 is SGHRS and CDR2 is YFSETQ. V lost 0 bases to trimming and J lost 2 bases; unmatched junction nucleotides: 4. CDR3 bases: TGCGCCAGCAGCTTGGCCCTAGCGGTAAACACCGGGGAGCTGTTTTTT. Translated, it gives CASSLALAVNTGELFF. The whole variable domain, remainder taken from reference TRBV5-1 and TRBJ2-2, is KAGVTQTPRYLIKTRGQQVTLSCSPISGHRSVSWYQQTPGQGLQFLFEYFSETQRNKGNFPGRFSGRQFSNSRSEMNVSTLELGDSALYLCASSLALAVNTGELFFGEGSRLTVL.

The genes are TRBV4-1 and TRBJ1-1, with D perhaps matching TRBD1 (6 bases). Germline-derived CDR1 and CDR2 are MGHRA and YSYEKL. Trimming stripped 0 bases from V and 6 bases from J, with 14 bases between. The CDR3 consists of 15 residues. Written as DNA, the CDR3 is TGCGCCAGCAGCCAAGATCATAGGGGGAGCGCTGAAGCTTTCTTT. Translating gives CASSQDHRGSAEAFF.

The chain carries TRBV30 and TRBJ1-2; 8 nucleotides line up with TRBD1. The V gene end was trimmed by 2 bases and the J gene end by 7 bases; junction bases not matched to a gene: 15. This CDR3 region has 16 residues. Germline-derived CDR1 and CDR2 are GTSNPN and SVGIG (reference sequence). The CDR3 spells CAWSMLQGAFWSGYTF. The DNA of the CDR3 is TGTGCCTGGAGTATGTTGCAGGGGGCCTTCTGGAGTGGCTACACCTTC.

This chain uses TRBV18 with TRBJ2-5, with TRBD2 matching 7 bases. The CDR3 runs to 15 residues. Germline CDR1 reads KGHSH; CDR2 reads LQKENI. Germline trimming cut 3 bases from V and 2 bases from J; bases unmatched to any gene: 6. The CDR3 DNA reads TGTGCCAGCTCACCCCGACTAGCATTTCAAGAGACCCAGTACTTC. It codes for CASSPRLAFQETQYF.

This chain connects TRBV7-2 to TRBJ1-3; 8 nucleotides align to TRBD1. CDR1 and CDR2 (germline): SGHTA, FQGNSA. V gave up 5 bases and J gave up 4 bases; unmatched junction bases: 7. This CDR3 has 15 residues. The CDR3 DNA sequence: TGTGCCAGCAGCCCTACCTACAGGGGGGGAAACACCATATATTTT. Residues: CASSPTYRGGNTIYF. The full variable domain, completed using reference TRBV7-2 and TRBJ1-3, is GAGVSQSPSNKVTEKGKDVELRCDPISGHTALYWYRQSLGQGLEFLIYFQGNSAPDKSGLPSDRFSAERTGGSVSTLTIQRTQQEDSAVYLCASSPTYRGGNTIYFGEGSWLTVV.

This chain links TRBV5-1 with TRBJ2-6, with 12 bases aligning to TRBD2. The length of the CDR3 is 19 residues. Losses at the gene ends were 4 bases for V and 2 bases for J; bases not matched to a gene: 10. The V gene's germline CDR1 is SGHRS and CDR2 YFSETQ. CDR3 residues: CASSPGGLAGLAGANVLTF. CDR3 sequence (DNA): TGCGCCAGCAGCCCGGGGGGACTAGCGGGTCTCGCTGGGGCCAACGTCCTGACTTTC.

The V call is TRBV7-6, the J call TRBJ2-5; tentatively, D is TRBD2 (6 bases). Between the trimmed V and J ends, which lost 5 bases and 2 bases, there was a span of 18 bases. Germline lookup yields CDR1 SGHVS and CDR2 FNYEAQ. This CDR3 region has 16 residues. The CDR3 DNA sequence: TGTGCCAGCAGCCTCTTAGGAGGGGTGAGGCAAGAGACCCAGTACTTC. Its translation: CASSLLGGVRQETQYF.

The chain carries TRBV5-8 and TRBJ2-3; 8 nucleotides match TRBD2. J was trimmed by 3 bases and V by 4 bases; bases with no gene match: 7. The V gene's germline CDR1 is SGHTS and CDR2 YDEGEE. There are 15 residues in the CDR3. CDR3 in DNA: TGTGCCAGCAGCCAAGCGGGAGTAATGACAGATACGCAGTATTTT. This translates into CASSQAGVMTDTQYF.

This chain joins TRBV4-2 and TRBJ2-2; 11 bases match TRBD2. This CDR3 contains 17 residues. V gave up 5 bases and J gave up 1 base; unmatched junction bases: 6. Germline V gives CDR1 LGHNA, CDR2 YNFKEQ. For the CDR3, the DNA is TGTGCCAGCAGCGCCCGGACTAGCGGGTTGAACACCGGGGAGCTGTTTTTT. Encoded protein: CASSARTSGLNTGELFF.

V is TRBV4-2 and J is TRBJ2-1; 9 bases align to TRBD2. CDR3 length: 16 residues. The V segment lost 5 bases and the J segment 2 bases; nucleotides outside the gene matches: 7. Germline-derived CDR1 and CDR2 are LGHNA and YNFKEQ. CDR3 sequence reads: CASSKRLAETYNEQFF. The CDR3, as DNA: TGTGCCAGCAGCAAAAGACTAGCGGAAACCTACAATGAGCAGTTCTTC.

This chain links TRBV5-1 with TRBJ1-1; 7 positions match TRBD1. With V trimmed by 4 bases and J by 5 bases, 11 bases remained unmatched. Per the germline V gene, CDR1 is SGHRS and CDR2 is YFSETQ. The CDR3 is 15 amino acids. Written as DNA, the CDR3 is TGCGCCAGCAGCCCTCAACAGGGGCGCGAAACTGAAGCTTTCTTT. It codes for CASSPQQGRETEAFF. The whole variable domain, filled in from reference TRBV5-1 and TRBJ1-1, reads KAGVTQTPRYLIKTRGQQVTLSCSPISGHRSVSWYQQTPGQGLQFLFEYFSETQRNKGNFPGRFSGRQFSNSRSEMNVSTLELGDSALYLCASSPQQGRETEAFFGQGTRLTVV.

V is TRBV19 and J is TRBJ1-1; D unresolved. Germline V gene sequence: CDR1 LNHDA, CDR2 SQIVND (reference sequence). Trimming left V 2 bases short and J 2 bases short, with 9 bases between. The CDR3 has 14 amino acids. CDR3 sequence reads: CASSIREGNTEAFF. CDR3 DNA sequence: TGTGCCAGTAGTATAAGGGAGGGAAACACTGAAGCTTTCTTT.

DNA of the CDR3: TGTGCCAGCAGCTTAGGCAGCGGGATTCCAGATACGCAGTATTTT. It specifies CASSLGSGIPDTQYF. The chain links TRBV7-2 to TRBJ2-3; 7 bases map to TRBD2. CDR3 length: 15 amino acids. J lost 4 bases, V lost 1 base, and 5 bases had no gene match. CDR1 and CDR2 from the germline V gene are SGHTA and FQGNSA.

The rearrangement uses TRBV7-8 and TRBJ2-1; D possibly corresponds to TRBD2 (6 bases). This CDR3 comprises 15 residues. The V and J ends lost 5 bases and 5 bases respectively, with 16 bases between them. Germline V CDR1 and CDR2: SGHVS, FQNEAQ. The CDR3 DNA reads as TGTGCCAGCAGCCTACCTAGCGCCCTCGACAATGAGCAGTTCTTC. The encoded protein is CASSLPSALDNEQFF.

This chain links TRBV9 with TRBJ1-4, with TRBD1 matching 8 bases. Germline CDR1 is SGDLS and CDR2 is YYNGEE. V dropped 5 bases and J dropped 0; count of bases not matched to a gene: 6. There are 16 residues in the CDR3. Written as DNA, the CDR3 is TGTGCCAGCAGTCGACAGGGGTCGACAACTAATGAAAAACTGTTTTTT. Translated, it gives CASSRQGSTTNEKLFF.

This clone was seen just once. The chain carries TRBV6-5 and TRBJ2-7; 9 positions match TRBD2. J was trimmed by 2 bases and V by 8 bases; bases with no gene match: 4. CDR3 size: 13 residues. CDR1 and CDR2 (germline): MNHEY, SVGAGI. For the CDR3, the DNA is TGTGCCAGCGGGAGCGGGGGGCCCTACGAGCAGTACTTC. Its translation: CASGSGGPYEQYF.

V gene TRBV20-1 combines with J gene TRBJ2-5; D is unresolved. The CDR3 covers 11 residues. Trimming removed 5 bases from V and 5 bases from J, with 9 bases in between. CDR1 and CDR2 from the germline V gene are DFQATT and SNEGSKA (reference sequence). DNA of the CDR3: TGCAGTGCTCAGGATTCGGAGACCCAGTACTTC. Amino acid sequence: CSAQDSETQYF.

This chain links TRBV5-1 with TRBJ2-5, with 7 bases fitting TRBD1. Looked up from germline, CDR1 is SGHRS and CDR2 is YFSETQ. With 6 bases clipped from V and 4 bases from J, the junction kept 6 bases outside the gene matches. The CDR3 sequence is 13 residues long. This chain's CDR3 is CASTMTGPETQYF. In DNA form, the CDR3 reads TGCGCCAGCACTATGACAGGGCCAGAGACCCAGTACTTC.

This clone has only one observation. The V call is TRBV18, the J call TRBJ1-1; the D gene is possibly TRBD1 (5 bases). The CDR3 extends over 14 amino acids. V was clipped by 0 bases and J by 10 bases, with 15 bases between them. Germline lookup yields CDR1 KGHSH and CDR2 LQKENI. CDR3 DNA: TGTGCCAGCTCACCACCGTCTCGTATGGACACAGCTTTCTTT. Translation: CASSPPSRMDTAFF.

The chain couples TRBV15 to TRBJ2-7, with a weak D call TRBD2 (5 bases). V was trimmed by 5 bases and J by 0 bases, leaving 5 bases between them. This CDR3 has 12 residues. The V gene's germline CDR1 is LNHNV and CDR2 YYDKDF (reference sequence). The CDR3 sequence: CATSGSSYEQYF. In DNA, the CDR3 is TGTGCCACCAGCGGGAGCTCCTACGAGCAGTACTTC. Full variable domain (missing parts from reference TRBV15 and TRBJ2-7): DAMVIQNPRYQVTQFGKPVTLSCSQTLNHNVMYWYQQKSSQAPKLLFHYYDKDFNNEADTPDNFQSRRPNTSFCFLDIRSPGLGDTAMYLCATSGSSYEQYFGPGTRLTVT.